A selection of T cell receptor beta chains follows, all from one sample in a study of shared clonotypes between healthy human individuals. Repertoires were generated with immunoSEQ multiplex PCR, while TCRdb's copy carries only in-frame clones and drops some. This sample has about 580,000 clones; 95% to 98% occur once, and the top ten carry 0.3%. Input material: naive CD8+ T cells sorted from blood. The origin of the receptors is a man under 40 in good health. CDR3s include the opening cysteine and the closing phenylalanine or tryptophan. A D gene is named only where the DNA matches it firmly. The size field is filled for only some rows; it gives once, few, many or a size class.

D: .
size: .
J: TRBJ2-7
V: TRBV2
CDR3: CASSEALRTLHNEQYF
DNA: TGTGCCAGCAGTGAAGCGCTTAGGACCCTACATAACGAGCAGTACTTC

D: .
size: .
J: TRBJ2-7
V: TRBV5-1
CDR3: CASSLAPLYEQYF
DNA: TGCGCCAGCAGCTTGGCCCCCCTTTACGAGCAGTACTTC

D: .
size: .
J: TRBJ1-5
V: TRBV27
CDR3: CASSEGNQPQHF
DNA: TGTGCCAGCAGTGAGGGCAATCAGCCCCAGCATTTT

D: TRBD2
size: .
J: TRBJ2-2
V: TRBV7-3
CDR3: CASSPSGREHTGELFF
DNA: TGTGCCAGCAGCCCCTCAGGGCGGGAGCACACCGGGGAGCTGTTTTTT

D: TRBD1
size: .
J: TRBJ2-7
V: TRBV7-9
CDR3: CASSLARDSSYEQYF
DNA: TGTGCCAGCAGCTTAGCCCGGGACAGCTCCTACGAGCAGTACTTC

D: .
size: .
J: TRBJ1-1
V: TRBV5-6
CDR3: CASSFQNTEAFF
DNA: TGTGCCAGCAGCTTTCAGAACACTGAAGCTTTCTTT

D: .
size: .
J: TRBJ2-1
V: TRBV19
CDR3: CASSADSFNEQFF
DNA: TGTGCCAGTAGTGCGGACTCTTTCAATGAGCAGTTCTTC

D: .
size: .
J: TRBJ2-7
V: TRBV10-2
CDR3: CASSPTRWRDEQYF
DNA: TGCGCCAGCAGCCCAACTAGGTGGCGAGACGAGCAGTACTTC

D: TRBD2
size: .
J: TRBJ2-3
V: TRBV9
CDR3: CASSVVASGIPTDTQYF
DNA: TGTGCCAGCAGCGTAGTGGCTAGCGGGATCCCCACAGATACGCAGTATTTT

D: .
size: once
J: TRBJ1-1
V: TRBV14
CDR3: CASSSTLRLGFGTEAFF
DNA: TGTGCCAGCAGCTCAACTCTACGGCTTGGGTTTGGGACTGAAGCTTTCTTT